This entry describes one T cell receptor beta chain. The data derive from a study of shared clonotypes between healthy human individuals. About the study: There were three CD4 naive, three CD4 memory, two CD8 naive and one CD8 memory plates per donor.

Each sample came from a Caucasian adult donor living in Nashville, Tennessee. CD45RA+ naive and CD45RA-negative memory subsets were separated from CD4+ cells. The protocol was immunoSEQ multiplex PCR, while the TCRdb copy is restricted to in-frame clones and leaves out a portion. The profile covers about 1 million clones, with about 74% appearing a single time and approximately 1.5% taken by the ten largest. Germline loops: CDR1 MNHEY, CDR2 SVGAGI. This CDR3 is built from 14 residues. The V gene lost 5 bases and the J gene lost 2 bases, with 12 bases spanning the gap. The TCR was taken from a man aged 18 to 30 in good health. The sample consisted of memory CD4+ T cells sorted from blood. Sample subset: CD45RA-negative fraction. V gene TRBV6-5 combines with J gene TRBJ2-5; D might be TRBD1 or TRBD2, each matching 6 bases. CDR3 amino acids: CASSRGGPQETQYF. The CDR3 DNA reads as TGTGCCAGCAGTCGTGGGGGGCCGCAAGAGACCCAGTACTTC.